One and the same sample provided the 10 T cell receptor beta chains below, sequenced in a study of OX40 agonist ivuxolimab in advanced cancers. Assay used: immunoSEQ multiplex PCR; TCRdb lists only in-frame clones, some missing. The sample lists just under 20,000 clones; under 90% were seen once. The specimen was CD4+ or CD8+ T cells sorted from blood, collected in a trial of the OX40 agonist ivuxolimab. The source is an adult with an advanced solid tumor such as melanoma, head and neck, liver or kidney cancer.

The V call is TRBV7-8, the J call TRBJ1-2; tentatively, D is TRBD1 (6 bases). Germline V gives CDR1 SGHVS, CDR2 FQNEAQ. This CDR3 spans 12 amino acids. V lost 1 base and J 6 bases, leaving 6 bases between the germline ends. CDR3 sequence reads: CASSLGTDGYTF. CDR3 in DNA: TGTGCCAGCAGCTTAGGGACAGATGGCTACACCTTC.

This clone was detected once. The chain carries TRBV7-9 and TRBJ2-1; D may correspond to TRBD1 or TRBD2 (6 bases each). Germline CDR1 and CDR2: SEHNR and FQNEAQ (reference sequence). The CDR3 is made up of 17 amino acids. Trimming took 5 bases from V and 0 from J, leaving 17 bases between them. The CDR3 coding sequence is TGTGCCAGCAGCCAACACCTAGGGGGGAGCTCCTACAATGAGCAGTTCTTC. It translates to CASSQHLGGSSYNEQFF. Based on the CDR3 plus reference TRBV7-9 and TRBJ2-1, the full variable domain is DTGVSQNPRHKITKRGQNVTFRCDPISEHNRLYWYRQTLGQGPEFLTYFQNEAQLEKSRLLSDRFSAERPKGSFSTLEIQRTEQGDSAMYLCASSQHLGGSSYNEQFFGPGTRLTVL.

The rearrangement links TRBV27 to TRBJ1-2; perhaps TRBD1 as D (5 bases). V gave up 4 bases and J gave up 5 bases, with 14 bases separating them. CDR1 is MNHEY, CDR2 SMNVEV, per germline (reference sequence). This CDR3 contains 14 residues. CDR3 sequence (DNA): TGTGCCAGCAGTTCCCAGGGAGGCTTTTATGGCTACACCTTC. It is translated as CASSSQGGFYGYTF.

This chain uses TRBV30 with TRBJ1-2, with 9 bases matching TRBD1. V trimming: 4 bases; J trimming: 7 bases; junction bases outside the gene matches: 10. The CDR3 is 14 residues long. Per the germline V gene, CDR1 is GTSNPN and CDR2 is SVGIG (reference sequence). This chain's CDR3 is CAWTSGQGIGGYTF. The CDR3 DNA follows: TGTGCCTGGACCTCGGGACAGGGTATAGGTGGCTACACCTTC.

The sample holds one count of this clone. The gene calls are TRBV2 and TRBJ1-5, with TRBD1 identical over 9 bases. Germline V gene sequence: CDR1 SNHLY, CDR2 FYNNEI. After removal of 4 bases from V and 4 bases from J, the junction contained 2 bases not matched to a gene. This CDR3 spans 14 amino acids. The DNA for the CDR3 is TGTGCCAGCAGTGGACAGGGGGGAAATCAGCCCCAGCATTTT. Translated: CASSGQGGNQPQHF.

This chain links TRBV11-2 with TRBJ2-7, with D maybe TRBD2 (5 bases). Germline V gives CDR1 SGHAT, CDR2 FQNNGV. The CDR3 runs 12 residues. V was pared by 4 bases and J by 7 bases, with 11 bases between. The CDR3 here is CASSSREGEQYF. The CDR3 region has the DNA TGTGCCAGCAGCTCCCGGGAAGGGGAGCAGTACTTC. The full variable domain, its missing parts supplied by reference TRBV11-2 and TRBJ2-7, is EAGVAQSPRYKIIEKRQSVAFWCNPISGHATLYWYQQILGQGPKLLIQFQNNGVVDDSQLPKDRFSAERLKGVDSTLKIQPAKLEDSAVYLCASSSREGEQYFGPGTRLTVT.

This chain connects TRBV28 to TRBJ2-3, with D maybe TRBD1 (5 bases). From germline, CDR1 is MDHEN and CDR2 SYDVKM. V was clipped by 6 bases and J by 0 bases, with 13 bases between them. This CDR3 is 15 amino acids long. The CDR3 nucleotides are TGTGCCAGCAGGAGACAGCCCACTAGCACAGATACGCAGTATTTT. As protein: CASRRQPTSTDTQYF.

The chain is built from TRBV10-3 and TRBJ2-5, with 10 bases matching TRBD2. V gave up 3 bases and J gave up 5 bases; unmatched junction bases: 9. CDR1 and CDR2 from the germline V gene are ENHRY and SYGVKD. There are 16 residues in the CDR3. CDR3 DNA: TGTGCCATCAGTGAAAGCTTCACTAGCGGGGCGGAGACCCAGTACTTC. Encoded protein: CAISESFTSGAETQYF.

The gene calls are TRBV5-4 and TRBJ1-1; 7 nucleotides match TRBD1. V gave up 5 bases and J gave up 0 bases; unmatched junction bases: 1. CDR3 size: 13 residues. The germline CDR1 and CDR2 sequences are SGHNT and YYREEE (reference sequence). In DNA, the CDR3 is TGTGCCAGCAGAGACAGGGTGAACACTGAAGCTTTCTTT. This encodes CASRDRVNTEAFF.

CDR3 loop: CASSYNRMNTEAFF. The CDR3 bases are TGTGCCAGCAGTTACAACAGGATGAACACTGAAGCTTTCTTT. The V call is TRBV6-5, the J call TRBJ1-1, with D possibly TRBD1 on 5 matching bases. V dropped 2 bases and J dropped 0 bases, with 7 bases sitting between them. Germline assignment: CDR1 MNHEY and CDR2 SVGAGI. The CDR3 runs 14 residues.